The sample holds a few counts of the clone carrying this T cell receptor beta chain. Its antigen is currently unknown. The data originate from a study of response to subunit inactivated influenza vaccine. This CDR3 is built from 13 residues. The germline gives CDR1 SQVTM, CDR2 ANQGSEA. The V end lost 7 bases, the J end lost 0 bases, and 12 bases lay between the germline ends. Findings and limits, study-wide: Researchers suggested that each seasonal influenza vaccination recruits few new T cells.

MiXCR was run by TCRdb on the RT-PCR reads, yielding one entry per CDR3 protein. The repertoire holds fewer than 400,000 distinct CDR3 sequences, with 21% as singletons. Source: PBMCs from blood, taken about 19 months after vaccination. The sequence was collected from a man aged 50 to 75 who received an inactivated influenza vaccine. This sequence joins TRBV29-1 and TRBJ1-1; D ambiguous. The CDR3 protein is CSARPFMNTEAFF. In DNA form, the CDR3 reads TGCAGCGCCCGACCCTTCATGAACACTGAAGCTTTCTTT. The complete variable domain, with remaining parts taken from reference TRBV29-1 and TRBJ1-1, reads SAVISQKPSRDICQRGTSLTIQCQVDSQVTMMFWYRQQPGQSLTLIATANQGSEATYESGFVIDKFPISRPNLTFSTLTVSNMSPEDSSIYLCSARPFMNTEAFFGQGTRLTVV.